The present T cell receptor (beta chain) was sequenced within a study of T-cell memory formation after mild COVID-19. TCRdb re-derived calls from the 5' RACE reads in MiXCR, one entry per CDR3 protein. The data hold around 200,000 distinct CDR3 sequences, with 15% to 20% observed a single time. Details on this clonotype: The junction departs from germline at one end; a sequencing error may be responsible.

This CDR3 region has 14 residues. Germline assignment: CDR1 SSHAT and CDR2 FNYEAQ (reference sequence). The receptor was isolated from a young man who had mild COVID-19 (a few samples of this study predate the infection). Cell type and time point are not known. The chain has TRBV7-7 and TRBJ2-2; no clear D. The specimen sequenced was PBMCs or a T cell subset sorted from them (not recorded which). CDR3: CASSPWPATGELFF. The CDR3 region has the DNA TGTGCTAGCAGCCCATGGCCCGCTACCGGGGAGCTGTTTTTT.